This TCR beta chain was profiled in a study of vaccination and CD4 T cells after COVID-19 (dated by TCRdb to 2021 to 2024). For the wider study: Convalescent patients had a positive SARS-CoV-2 result on nasal swab PCR, and of these patients, some ten had mild disease and one had severe disease. The convalescent cohort included six males and four females, with two Hispanic individuals, seven Caucasians, two Asians and one multiracial person. Post-vaccine blood samples were obtained a median of approximately 70 days after the second vaccine dose, with a range of roughly 12 to 250 days. As controls, cultures received a CEFX viral epitope pool (the positive control), an HIV-1 Nef peptide pool (the negative control), or no peptide at all. Two doses of either the Pfizer-BioNTech BNT162b2 vaccine (n=8) or the Moderna mRNA-1273 vaccine (n=2) were administered to participants. The spike-specific CD4+ TCR repertoire was compared before and after mRNA vaccination in approximately ten COVID-19 convalescent patients and a handful of infection-naive healthy vaccine recipients. Post-COVID blood samples were collected from convalescent patients a median of approximately 100 days after diagnosis, with a range of roughly 30 to 161 days. The cultures were stimulated with overlapping spike peptide pools from SARS-CoV-2 and from the common cold coronaviruses HCoV-NL63, HCoV-OC43 and HCoV-229E. Overall study results and their limits: Among convalescent patients, a median about 90% of the SARS-CoV-2-reactive clones seen after vaccination appeared only after vaccination, which suggests priming specific to the vaccine. The study included relatively few convalescent patients and did not analyze early timepoints after natural infection. Although the median number of SARS-CoV-2-reactive clonotypes went up from 20 to 25 after infection to 35 to 40 after vaccination, the increase was not significant. Of the vaccine-specific clones found in convalescent patients, nearly all (304 of 307) were mono-reactive for SARS-CoV-2 spike instead of being cross-reactive with common cold coronaviruses.

This clonotype is large (0.1 to 1%) in its sample. The target of this receptor is not known. Base qualities are missing; no much larger clone stands one base away. Interpreted using the paper, the treatment or condition label stands for: roughly 10-day PBMC culture with coronavirus spike peptide pools or control peptides (ViraFEST assay). The ViraFEST assay was used in the study, in which antigen-specific T cells were expanded with peptide pools and expanded clonotypes were subsequently identified by TCR sequencing. The convalescent patients' positive SARS-CoV-2 PCR tests fell between March and December 2020, which was before the Alpha, Beta and Delta variants emerged in the United States. Each well held around 1.9 million PBMCs cultured with approximately 9.2 ug/ml peptide pools in IMDM containing approximately 5% human AB serum and 10 IU/ml IL-2. On days 3 and 7, half of the culture medium was replaced with fresh IL-2-containing medium. Once the cells had been in culture for ten to eleven days, the EasySep CD4+ T cell isolation kit was used to isolate CD4+ T cells by negative selection. Ficoll-Paque Plus gradient centrifugation was used to isolate PBMCs from whole blood, and the isolated PBMCs were then either used fresh or cryopreserved at -140C. Triplicate wells were generally used for each culture condition.

The library was produced with PCR. DNA from cultured CD4+ T cells was subjected to TCR sequencing with the Oncomine TCR Beta short-read assay at the Johns Hopkins FTIC core. The QIAamp micro DNA kit was used to extract genomic DNA from the cultured CD4+ T cells. Oncomine TCR Beta libraries made from cultured CD4+ T cells were pooled using unique dual indexes and sequenced on an Illumina iSeq 100. Regarding the original processing steps: Non-productive sequences were filtered out, and CDR3s that did not start with C, did not end with F or W, or were shorter than 7 amino acids were discarded. The MANAFEST web application was used to identify antigen-specific clonotypes by comparing peptide-stimulated wells against reference wells and other culture wells. Positive clones required FDR below 0.05, an odds ratio above 5, and productive frequency above 0.1% in at least two of three replicate wells. A clonotype counted as cross-reactive if it showed significant expansion both in the SARS-CoV-2 spike wells and in at least one common cold coronavirus spike condition. Similarity between CDR3 sequences was evaluated in R version 3.6.1 using Levenshtein distances (stringdist) and unrooted phylogenetic trees (ape). The public reads were run again by TCRdb, first through fastp at Q25 and then through MiXCR, and only productive beta chains were kept. Each CDR3 protein gets just one entry, which takes the most common genes and DNA from the rows behind it. V and J calls and clone size were set by TCRdb, not the authors. The sample contains approximately 3,500 distinct CDR3 sequences, 16% of them found a single time. Around an eighth of the sample is held by the ten biggest clonotypes.

The germline V gene provides CDR1 MNHNS and CDR2 SASEGT. The CDR3 runs 13 amino acids, cysteine and phenylalanine included. The only DNA kept is the CDR3, 39 bases in frame from the first base. Trimming removed 5 bases from V and 3 bases from J, leaving 10 bases between the germline ends. The sample comprised CD4+ T cells from blood, cultured in vitro. The V gene is TRBV6-1 and the J gene is TRBJ1-1; the D gene assignment is ambiguous. This TCR was recovered from a human donor who had recovered from COVID-19. The CDR3 loop reads CASSRFRDTEAFF. The nucleotide sequence is TGTGCCAGCAGTAGATTTCGGGACACTGAAGCTTTCTTT.